This T cell receptor beta chain appears in the sequencing data of a study of cytomegalovirus exposure and HLA in healthy donors. PCR primers comprised 60 Vbeta and 13 Jbeta primers. TCRdb keeps only in-frame clones here, not all; method: immunoSEQ multiplex PCR. The sample has 130,000 or so clones, around 79% seen once. V was pared by 3 bases and J by 6 bases, with 12 bases between. Per the germline V gene, CDR1 is KGHSH and CDR2 is LQKENI. The length of the CDR3 is 14 residues. The TCR was taken from a woman aged 40 to 55 in good health and CMV-seronegative. The chain combines TRBV18 with TRBJ1-5, with a weak D call TRBD1 (6 bases). What was sequenced was PBMCs. Here the CDR3 reads CASSPTGGPQPQHF. The CDR3 DNA sequence: TGTGCCAGCTCACCGACAGGAGGCCCTCAGCCCCAGCATTTT.